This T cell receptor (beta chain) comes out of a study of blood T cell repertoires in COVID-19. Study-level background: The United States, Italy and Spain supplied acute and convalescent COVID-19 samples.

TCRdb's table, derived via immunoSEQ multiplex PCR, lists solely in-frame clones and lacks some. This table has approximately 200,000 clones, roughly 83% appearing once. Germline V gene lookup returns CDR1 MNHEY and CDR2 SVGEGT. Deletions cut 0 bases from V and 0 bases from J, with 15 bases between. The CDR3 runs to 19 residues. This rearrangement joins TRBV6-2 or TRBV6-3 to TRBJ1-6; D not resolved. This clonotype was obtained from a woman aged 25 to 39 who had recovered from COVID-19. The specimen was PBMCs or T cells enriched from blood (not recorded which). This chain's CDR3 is CASSYSKEGYSSYNSPLHF. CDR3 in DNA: TGTGCCAGCAGTTACTCGAAGGAGGGCTATAGCTCCTATAATTCACCCCTCCACTTT.